The subject of this entry is one TCR beta chain. What it recognizes is unknown. The sample is drawn from a study of blood T cells in healthy people across ages. Study-wide context: Researchers report that template switching captured about one barcoded beta molecule per two T cells.

A sample-barcoded 5' primer and a J-beta primer mix were used in a second PCR of about 7 to 12 cycles. Each of the cDNA molecules was tagged by a template-switch adaptor with 12 random nucleotides. TCRdb analysed the 5' RACE reads with MiXCR anew, one entry per CDR3 protein. The sample has roughly 1.9 million distinct CDR3 sequences, 39% seen once. Whole-study findings and limits: A greater number of naive CD4+ cells and higher diversity distinguished long-lived donors from aged donors.

The clonotype was recovered from a human donor in good health. Sequencing was carried out using blood.

CDR3 DNA sequence: TGTGCCAGCAGCTTCGGGGCCAGGGTCTCTAACTATGGCTACACCTTC. It is translated as CASSFGARVSNYGYTF. V is TRBV11-2 and J is TRBJ1-2, with D possibly TRBD1 on 5 matching bases. The V gene lost 3 bases and the J gene lost 0 bases, with 14 bases spanning the gap. Germline V gene lookup returns CDR1 SGHAT and CDR2 FQNNGV. This CDR3 comprises 16 residues.